The next 21 T cell receptor beta chains were all read from a single sample in a study of CD8+CD57+ T cells in acquired aplastic anemia. The use of genomic DNA as template underpinned the TCR beta VDJ and CDR3 profiling. TCRdb analysed the reads with MiXCR anew, one entry per CDR3 protein. This repertoire shows some 48,000 distinct CDR3 sequences, around 73% found once; its top ten account for less than 40%. The sample taken for sequencing was sorted CD4+, CD8+, or CD8+CD57+ T cells (not recorded which) from PBMCs. The receptors shown here come from a human donor in good health, serving as a control.

This chain joins TRBV10-3 and TRBJ2-2; maybe TRBD1 (6 bases). This CDR3 is 14 amino acids long. The ends were cut back, 9 bases at V and 2 bases at J, with 13 bases in the middle. The germline V gene has CDR1 ENHRY and CDR2 SYGVKD. CDR3 sequence (DNA): TGTGCCATTGCAGGACAGCGTAACACCGGGGAGCTGTTTTTT. Protein: CAIAGQRNTGELFF.

A note on this clonotype: One junction end disagrees with the germline gene, perhaps due to a read error. V is TRBV7-7 and J is TRBJ2-7; no definite D call. This CDR3 has 11 residues. Germline lookup yields CDR1 SSHAT and CDR2 FNYEAQ (reference sequence). Here the CDR3 reads CASSLRCEQYF. In nucleotides, the CDR3 is TGTGCTAGCAGCTTAAGGTGCGAGCAGTACTTC.

V usage is TRBV19 and J usage is TRBJ2-1; the D gene is possibly TRBD2 (6 bases). V shed 4 bases and J shed 3 bases, with 7 bases lying between them. CDR1 LNHDA and CDR2 SQIVND come from the germline V gene (reference sequence). CDR3 length: 13 residues. The DNA of the CDR3 is TGTGCCAGTAGTAGCGGGATCTACAATGAGCAGTTCTTC. This codes for CASSSGIYNEQFF. The whole variable domain, filled in from reference TRBV19 and TRBJ2-1, reads DGGITQSPKYLFRKEGQNVTLSCEQNLNHDAMYWYRQDPGQGLRLIYYSQIVNDFQKGDIAEGYSVSREKKESFPLTVTSAQKNPTAFYLCASSSGIYNEQFFGPGTRLTVL.

The chain couples TRBV19 to TRBJ2-3, with TRBD1 as a possible D gene (6 bases). Germline CDR1 reads LNHDA; CDR2 reads SQIVND (reference sequence). V lost 5 bases, J lost 0 bases, and 12 bases lay in between. The CDR3 runs to 15 residues. The CDR3 nucleotides are TGTGCCAGTAGTCCAGGGGTCGTGAGCACAGATACGCAGTATTTT. Its protein is CASSPGVVSTDTQYF.

This chain joins TRBV2 and TRBJ2-1; D gene ambiguous. The tail of the sequence fits TRBJ2-7 better, so the J call may be wrong. Germline V lookup: CDR1 SNHLY, CDR2 FYNNEI. The CDR3 is 12 amino acids. The CDR3 sequence is CASIGLQYEQYF. The CDR3 DNA reads TGTGCCAGCATCGGATTACAGTACGAGCAGTACTTC.

The genes are TRBV7-9 and TRBJ1-4; D is uncertain. V lost 0 bases, J lost 7 bases, and 9 bases lay in between. Germline V lookup: CDR1 SEHNR, CDR2 FQNEAQ (reference sequence). The CDR3 consists of 14 residues. CDR3 residues: CASSLAYGSEKLFF. The CDR3 DNA sequence: TGTGCCAGCAGCTTAGCGTACGGGAGTGAAAAACTGTTTTTT.

Only a few counts were recorded for this clonotype. V usage is TRBV9 and J usage is TRBJ1-5; 7 positions agree with TRBD1. In germline, CDR1 is SGDLS, CDR2 YYNGEE. J gave up 2 bases and V 4 bases, and 9 bases lay outside the gene matches. There are 16 residues in the CDR3. In DNA, the CDR3 is TGTGCCAGCAGCTCAGGGGGGGACAGCCGCAATCAGCCCCAGCATTTT. Translating gives CASSSGGDSRNQPQHF.

This clonotype was counted a few times. This sequence joins TRBV2 and TRBJ1-6; D gene uncertain. The germline CDR1 and CDR2 sequences are SNHLY and FYNNEI. Trimming cost V 5 bases and J 8 bases, with 7 bases left between them. The CDR3 contains 12 residues. CDR3 DNA: TGTGCCAGCAGTATAACGTATTCACCCCTCCACTTT. Amino acids: CASSITYSPLHF.

The V and J genes are TRBV2 and TRBJ2-1; TRBD2 is a possible D gene (7 bases). Trimming took off 2 bases at V and 9 bases at J, with 14 bases between the two ends. CDR1 and CDR2 (germline): SNHLY, FYNNEI. The CDR3 sequence is 14 residues long. CDR3 residues: CASSEWGGAVEQFF. The CDR3 DNA is TGTGCCAGCAGTGAATGGGGGGGGGCCGTTGAGCAGTTCTTC.

The chain's CDR3 is CASSPGTYQYEQYF. The CDR3 region has the DNA TGTGCCAGCAGCCCGGGGACTTATCAGTACGAGCAGTACTTC. V usage is TRBV2 and J usage is TRBJ2-7, with D maybe TRBD2 (6 bases). Germline values: CDR1 SNHLY, CDR2 FYNNEI. The V end lost 6 bases, the J end lost 4 bases, and 16 bases lay between the germline ends. The CDR3 contains 14 residues. Supplemented by reference TRBV2 and TRBJ2-7, the full variable domain reads EPEVTQTPSHQVTQMGQEVILRCVPISNHLYFYWYRQILGQKVEFLVSFYNNEISEKSEIFDDQFSVERPDGSNFTLKIRSTKLEDSAMYFCASSPGTYQYEQYFGPGTRLTVT.

This clonotype was counted a single time. The chain joins TRBV10-1 to TRBJ2-7; the D is unclear. CDR1 and CDR2 (germline): WNHNN, SYGVQD (reference sequence). The V end lost 6 bases, the J end lost 3 bases, and 12 bases lay between the germline ends. The CDR3 consists of 13 residues. The DNA for the CDR3 is TGCGCCAGCAGCAATCCGGTCAACTACGAGCAGTACTTC. It encodes CASSNPVNYEQYF.

The V call is TRBV19, the J call TRBJ1-4; D unclear. V was clipped by 7 bases and J by 7 bases, with 16 bases between them. The CDR3 has 14 residues. Per germline, CDR1 LNHDA and CDR2 SQIVND (reference sequence). CDR3 region: CASTTPLEGEKLFF. DNA of the CDR3: TGTGCCAGTACCACCCCCTTGGAGGGTGAAAAACTGTTTTTT.

The chain carries TRBV10-3 and TRBJ2-3; 9 bases fit TRBD2. CDR1 is ENHRY and CDR2 is SYGVKD in the germline V gene. The CDR3 is 16 amino acids. V lost 8 bases, J lost 3 bases, and 12 bases stayed unmatched. CDR3 amino acids: CAIDGAGGLGTDTQYF. CDR3 bases: TGTGCCATCGACGGGGCGGGGGGGCTGGGGACAGATACGCAGTATTTT.

This clonotype is a singleton in its sample. The chain employs TRBV5-4 and TRBJ1-1; possible D gene TRBD1, 5 bases. The germline V gene has CDR1 SGHNT and CDR2 YYREEE (reference sequence). The CDR3 is 13 residues long. V lost 4 bases and J 6 bases, leaving 13 bases between the germline ends. CDR3 residues: CASSGGQGPEAFF. The CDR3 DNA reads TGTGCCAGCAGCGGCGGGCAGGGCCCTGAAGCTTTCTTT.

The chain employs TRBV2 and TRBJ2-3; D not resolved. There are 13 residues in the CDR3. Trimming left V 4 bases short and J 2 bases short, with 7 bases between. Germline V lookup: CDR1 SNHLY, CDR2 FYNNEI. CDR3 residues: CASSGPYTDTQYF. In DNA, the CDR3 is TGTGCCAGCAGTGGACCGTACACAGATACGCAGTATTTT.

The rearrangement joins TRBV10-2 to TRBJ2-5; tentatively, D is TRBD2 (5 bases). CDR1 is WSHSY, CDR2 SAAADI, per germline. This CDR3 contains 14 residues. Trimming took off 3 bases at V and 2 bases at J, with 10 bases between the two ends. The CDR3 DNA sequence: TGCGCCAGCAGTGACTTAGCGTTTCAAGAGACCCAGTACTTC. Translated, it gives CASSDLAFQETQYF.

This clonotype was seen only a few times. This chain uses TRBV10-3 with TRBJ2-3; 15 nucleotides line up with TRBD2. CDR1 and CDR2 from the germline V gene are ENHRY and SYGVKD. The CDR3 covers 18 residues. J was trimmed by 2 bases and V by 9 bases; bases with no gene match: 12. CDR3 sequence (DNA): TGTGCCATTTCCTGGACTAGCGGGGGGGTTAGCTACACAGATACGCAGTATTTT. Its protein product is CAISWTSGGVSYTDTQYF.

The chain joins TRBV2 to TRBJ2-1, with D possibly matching TRBD2 (5 bases). V lost 0 bases and J lost 9, with 12 bases in between. This CDR3 region has 14 residues. Germline loops: CDR1 SNHLY, CDR2 FYNNEI. CDR3 DNA sequence: TGTGCCAGCAGTGAAGCGCTTCTGAGCGGTGAGCAGTTCTTC. It encodes CASSEALLSGEQFF.

This chain joins TRBV15 and TRBJ1-1; D is ambiguous. Germline CDR1 reads LNHNV; CDR2 reads YYDKDF (reference sequence). The CDR3 has 16 residues. Between the trimmed V and J ends, which lost 0 bases and 0 bases, there was a span of 11 bases. CDR3 sequence (DNA): TGTGCCACCAGCAGAGATTTCAGGAGAATGAACACTGAAGCTTTCTTT. Translating gives CATSRDFRRMNTEAFF.

The CDR3 loop is CASSFPAGPLHF. The CDR3 nucleotides read TGTGCCAGCAGCTTCCCAGCCGGACCCCTCCACTTT. The V call is TRBV7-2, the J call TRBJ1-6, with no clear D. V lost 3 bases to trimming and J lost 12 bases, with 9 bases between them. From germline, CDR1 is SGHTA and CDR2 FQGNSA. CDR3 length: 12 amino acids.

The chain recombines TRBV7-3 with TRBJ2-1, with D perhaps matching TRBD1 (6 bases). This CDR3 has 17 residues. V dropped 3 bases and J dropped 1 base, with 16 bases sitting between them. Looked up from germline, CDR1 is SGHTA and CDR2 is FQGTGA. This CDR3 reads CASSLTGRKYSYNEQFF. Written as DNA, the CDR3 is TGTGCCAGCAGCTTGACAGGTCGCAAATATTCCTACAATGAGCAGTTCTTC.